This T cell receptor beta chain was identified in a study of blood T cell repertoires in COVID-19. Study in general: Samples representing acute and convalescent COVID-19 were sourced from the United States, Italy and Spain. PBMCs, B-cell-depleted T cells, or T cells provided the cDNA or gDNA that made up the material.

In the original workflow: Cell counts per sample came from amplifying reference gene primers. The protocol was immunoSEQ multiplex PCR, while the TCRdb copy is restricted to in-frame clones and leaves out a portion. The D gene and trimming were derived from the DNA, and the V and J assignments and clone size from that table. The sample holds about 170,000 clones; about 83% are singletons and the top ten take about 19%. The CDR3 is made up of 14 amino acids. CDR1 is MDHEN, CDR2 SYDVKM, per germline. The germline V and J ends were trimmed by 7 bases and 2 bases, with 12 bases remaining between them. V gene TRBV28 combines with J gene TRBJ2-1; weak D call: TRBD2 (6 bases). The sample comprised peripheral blood. The receptor's source is a woman in her 70s who had recovered from COVID-19. The CDR3 protein is CASTTTSPYNEQFF. Written as DNA, the CDR3 is TGTGCCAGCACCACGACTAGTCCCTACAATGAGCAGTTCTTC.